This TCR beta chain was retrieved from a study of blood T cell repertoires in COVID-19 (dated by TCRdb to about 2020). Some background on the complete study: Samples covering the acute and convalescent phases of COVID-19 were provided by collaborators in the United States, Italy and Spain. The material from the prospective study consisted of cDNA or gDNA derived from T cells, B-cell-depleted T cells, or PBMCs. The dataset comprised deeply sampled blood TCRbeta repertoires from subjects exposed to, actively infected with, or recovered from COVID-19. A freely available public database, intended as a resource for researchers studying the immune response to SARS-CoV-2, is where the repertoires were released. The samples were drawn from the first 160 participants of the ongoing ImmuneRACE study and from more than 1,000 subjects provided by 6 global collaborators. A de-identified subject ID, COVID-19 status, age in years and sex were almost always included in the sample metadata. Where available, HLA class I and class II types were taken from metadata supplied by the sample provider and were not determined by assay-based typing. Paper-wide results and their limitations: The amount of clinical and demographic metadata varied by source and participant and was provided uncurated.

Collaborating institutions collected whole blood in K2EDTA tubes following their own protocols. Collaborator samples were shipped for TCRbeta analysis as frozen whole blood, isolated PBMCs, or DNA extracted from either sample type. TCRbeta CDR3 regions were amplified from genomic DNA by means of the immunoSEQ Assay, a bias-controlled multiplex PCR. The authors' analysis ran thus. The number of nucleated cells in each sample was estimated by amplification of reference gene primers within the assay. To quantify the absolute abundance of each unique TCRbeta CDR3 rearrangement, sequence reads were collapsed and filtered. For each sample, productive Simpson clonality was calculated as the square root of Simpson's diversity index over productive rearrangements. TCRdb took over this immuneACCESS table, retaining in-frame rearrangements with V and J assigned. Such tables are incomplete; in checked studies, under half of the missing clones stem from an unresolved V gene, and the remainder is unexplained. V and J calls plus clone size are reproduced from that table; the DNA served to infer D and trimming. Counted in this sample were just under 9,000 clones; less than 90% of them appeared once. The ten largest clonotypes hold approximately 7.5% of the sample.

A distance of 13 bases separates the germline ends of V and J, which lose 4 bases and 9 bases respectively. The CDR3 holds 13 amino acids from the cysteine to the phenylalanine. Only the CDR3 part of the read is kept: 39 bases, read in frame from the first base. The germline V gene supplies CDR1 MDHEN and CDR2 SYDVKM. As for this clone: It lacks a known antigen. One base away there is no much larger clone; base qualities are not given.

This receptor was identified in a human donor with active COVID-19. The donor label of this sample is uncertain. Input material: peripheral blood. This receptor chain uses TRBV28 and TRBJ1-3; a tentative D match to TRBD1 spans 5 bases. For the CDR3, the sequence is CASSSAGWFTIYF. The bases read TGTGCCAGCAGTTCGGCAGGGTGGTTCACCATATATTTT.